This TCR beta chain originates from a study of tumour-infiltrating T cells in Burkitt lymphoma. This clone was recorded once. This CDR3 comprises 11 residues. Trimming left V 6 bases short and J 11 bases short, with 16 bases between. Germline V gives CDR1 DFQATT, CDR2 SNEGSKA (reference sequence). The data were produced by immunoSEQ multiplex PCR, yet TCRdb's version contains in-frame clones alone and is incomplete. Among about 2,800 clones listed, 75% to 85% were seen once. Source material: tumor tissue. The V gene is TRBV20-1, the J gene TRBJ1-1; D is possibly TRBD1 (6 bases). This sequence was found in a human donor with diffuse large B-cell lymphoma. The CDR3 nucleotides are TGCAGTGCCAGCCCCGGGCAGGGGGCTTTCTTT. Translation: CSASPGQGAFF.